This TCR beta chain came from a study of CXCR3-negative and CXCR3-positive naive CD8 T cells. About the research overall: Every library held about 1.5 +/- 0.3 million TRB reads, and the total came to around 140 million. Study-wide findings and caveats: With respect to TRBV-TRBJ usage, naive CXCR3-negative and CXCR3-positive cells were similar; memory differed. Similar levels of surface CD5 were seen between naive subsets; TCR strength was inferred from TRB CDR3 properties.

The CDR3 runs to 16 residues. Looked up from germline, CDR1 is MNHEY and CDR2 is SVGEGT. TRB cDNA libraries were made by UMI-labeled 5' RACE. TCRdb re-analyzed the 5' RACE reads; it lists each CDR3 protein once, without DNA. The record lists 50,000 to 75,000 distinct CDR3 sequences, of which the ten most abundant hold 3.5% to 5.5%. Turning to this clonotype: No antigen is known for it.

The clonotype originates from a human donor in good health. Some clones in this sample may be carry-over from other donors' samples. The chain has TRBV6-2 or TRBV6-3 and TRBJ2-7; lacking DNA, the TRBD1 call made by TCRdb goes unchecked. Sequencing used naive CXCR3- CD8+ T cells from blood. As to subset: CD45RO-CCR7+CD27+CD95- naive CD8+ T cells lacking CXCR3 (TNR3-). This CDR3 is CASSYPGNRGTDEQYF.